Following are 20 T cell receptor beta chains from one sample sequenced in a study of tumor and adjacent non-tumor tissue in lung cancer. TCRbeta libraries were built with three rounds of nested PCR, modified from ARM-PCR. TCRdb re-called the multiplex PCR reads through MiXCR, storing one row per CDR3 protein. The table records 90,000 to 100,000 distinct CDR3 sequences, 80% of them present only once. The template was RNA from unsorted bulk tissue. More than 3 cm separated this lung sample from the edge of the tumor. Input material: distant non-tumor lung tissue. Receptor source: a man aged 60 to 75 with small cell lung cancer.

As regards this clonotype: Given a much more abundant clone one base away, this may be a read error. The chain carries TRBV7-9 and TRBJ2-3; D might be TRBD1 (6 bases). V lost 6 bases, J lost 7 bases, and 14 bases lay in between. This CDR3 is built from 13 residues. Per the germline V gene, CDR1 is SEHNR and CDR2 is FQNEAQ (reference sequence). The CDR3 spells CASSLQGEHTQYF. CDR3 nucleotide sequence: TGTGCCAGCAGTTTACAGGGTGAACATACGCAGTATTTT.

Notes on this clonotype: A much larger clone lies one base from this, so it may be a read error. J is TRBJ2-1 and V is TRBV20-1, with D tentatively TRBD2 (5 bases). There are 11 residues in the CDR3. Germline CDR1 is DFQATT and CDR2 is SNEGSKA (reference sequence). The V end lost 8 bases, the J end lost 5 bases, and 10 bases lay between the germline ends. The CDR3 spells CSRSGNNEQFF. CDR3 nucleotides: TGCAGTAGAAGCGGAAACAATGAGCAGTTCTTC.

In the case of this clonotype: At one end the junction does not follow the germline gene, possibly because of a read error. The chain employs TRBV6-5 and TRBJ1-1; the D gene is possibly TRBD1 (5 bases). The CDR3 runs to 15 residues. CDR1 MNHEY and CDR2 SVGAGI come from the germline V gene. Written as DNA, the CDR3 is TGTACCAGCAGGACCCCGGGACGGATGAACTCTGAAGCTTTCTTT. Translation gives CTSRTPGRMNSEAFF.

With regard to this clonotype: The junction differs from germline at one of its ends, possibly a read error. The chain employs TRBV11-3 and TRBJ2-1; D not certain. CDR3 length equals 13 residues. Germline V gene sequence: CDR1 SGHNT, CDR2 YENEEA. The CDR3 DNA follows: TGTGCCAGCAGCTTAGGGATTAACAATGAACAGTTCTTT. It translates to CASSLGINNEQFF.

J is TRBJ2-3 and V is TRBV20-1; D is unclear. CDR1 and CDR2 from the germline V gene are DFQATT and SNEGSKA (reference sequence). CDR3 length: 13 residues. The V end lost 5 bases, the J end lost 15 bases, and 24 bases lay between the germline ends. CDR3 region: CSAHTDGTDKHYF. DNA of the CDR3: TGCAGTGCTCACACCGACGGCACAGATAAGCACTATTTT.

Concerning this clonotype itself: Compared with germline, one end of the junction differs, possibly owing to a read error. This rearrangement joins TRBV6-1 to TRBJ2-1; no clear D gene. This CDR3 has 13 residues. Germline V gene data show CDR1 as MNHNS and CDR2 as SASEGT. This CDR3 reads CASFQLTYNEQSF. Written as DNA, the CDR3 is TGTGCCAGCTTCCAACTGACGTACAATGAGCAGTCCTTC.

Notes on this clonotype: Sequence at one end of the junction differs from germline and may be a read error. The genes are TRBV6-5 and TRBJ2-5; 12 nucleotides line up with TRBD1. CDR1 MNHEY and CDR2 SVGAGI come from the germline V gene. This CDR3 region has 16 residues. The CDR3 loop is CASTYTGTGGAETHYF. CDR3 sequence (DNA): TGTGCCAGCACTTACACCGGGACAGGGGGCGCGGAGACCCACTACTTC.

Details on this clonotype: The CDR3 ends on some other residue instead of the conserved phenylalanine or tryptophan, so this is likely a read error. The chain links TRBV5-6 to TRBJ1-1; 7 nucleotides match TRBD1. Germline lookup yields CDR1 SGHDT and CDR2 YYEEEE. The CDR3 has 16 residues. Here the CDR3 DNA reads TGTGCCGGCAGCTTGGTCTCCGGGACAGCGAACACTGAAGCTTTCTAT. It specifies CAGSLVSGTANTEAFY.

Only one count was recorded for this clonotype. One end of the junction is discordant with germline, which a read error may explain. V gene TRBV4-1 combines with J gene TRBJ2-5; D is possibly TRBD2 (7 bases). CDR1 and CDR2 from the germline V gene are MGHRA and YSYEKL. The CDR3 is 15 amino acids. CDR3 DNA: TGCGCCAGCGGCCAAGCCACAGGGAGGGAAGAGACCCAATACTTC. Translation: CASGQATGREETQYF.

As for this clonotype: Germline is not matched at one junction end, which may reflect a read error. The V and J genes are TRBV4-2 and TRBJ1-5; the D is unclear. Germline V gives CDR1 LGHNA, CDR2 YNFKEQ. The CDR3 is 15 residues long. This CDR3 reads CARSRSWGGNQPQHF. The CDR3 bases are TGTGCCAGGAGCCGTAGTTGGGGTGGTAATCAGCCCCAGCATTTT.

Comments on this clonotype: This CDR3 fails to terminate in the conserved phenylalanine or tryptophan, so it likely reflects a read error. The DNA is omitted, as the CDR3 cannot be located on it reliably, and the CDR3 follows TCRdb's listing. CDR3 sequence reads: CASSVRQETGELFL. This chain connects TRBV7-8 to TRBJ2-2; the table calls TRBD1, which could not be checked here. Germline V gene sequence: CDR1 SGHVS, CDR2 FQNEAQ. Termini included, the CDR3 measures 14 amino acids.

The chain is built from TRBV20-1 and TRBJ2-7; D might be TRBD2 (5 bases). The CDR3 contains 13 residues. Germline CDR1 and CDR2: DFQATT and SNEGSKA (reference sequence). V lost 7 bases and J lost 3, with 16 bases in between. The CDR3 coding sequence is TGCAGTGTTAGCGCAGGCGTTTTCTACGAGCAGTACTTC. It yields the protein CSVSAGVFYEQYF.

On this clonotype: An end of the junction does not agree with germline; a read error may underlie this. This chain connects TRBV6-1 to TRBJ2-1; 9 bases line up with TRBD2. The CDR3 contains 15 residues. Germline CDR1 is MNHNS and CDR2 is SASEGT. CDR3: CASSELAGTYNKQFF. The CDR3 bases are TGTGCCAGCAGTGAACTAGCGGGGACCTACAATAAGCAGTTCTTC.

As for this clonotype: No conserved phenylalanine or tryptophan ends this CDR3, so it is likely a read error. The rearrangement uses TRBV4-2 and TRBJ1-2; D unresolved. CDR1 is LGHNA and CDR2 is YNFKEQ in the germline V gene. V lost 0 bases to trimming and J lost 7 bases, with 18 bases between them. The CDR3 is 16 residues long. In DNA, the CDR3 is TGTGCCAGCAGCCAAGAGAGAGGGATGTCCTATGGTGGCTACACCTTA. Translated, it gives CASSQERGMSYGGYTL.

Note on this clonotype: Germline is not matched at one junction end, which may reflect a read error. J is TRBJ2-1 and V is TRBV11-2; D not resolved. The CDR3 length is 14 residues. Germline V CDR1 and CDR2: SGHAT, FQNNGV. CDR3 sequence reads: CASILEVGLVEQFF. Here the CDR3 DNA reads TGTGCCAGCATCTTAGAGGTAGGGTTGGTTGAACAGTTCTTC.

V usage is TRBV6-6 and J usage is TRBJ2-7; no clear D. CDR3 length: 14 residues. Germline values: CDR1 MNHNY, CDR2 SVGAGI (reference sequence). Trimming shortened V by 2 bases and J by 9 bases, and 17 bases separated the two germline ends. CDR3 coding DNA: TGTGCCAGCAGTTACGAGAAGGGCTTCAACGGGCAGTACGTC. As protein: CASSYEKGFNGQYV.

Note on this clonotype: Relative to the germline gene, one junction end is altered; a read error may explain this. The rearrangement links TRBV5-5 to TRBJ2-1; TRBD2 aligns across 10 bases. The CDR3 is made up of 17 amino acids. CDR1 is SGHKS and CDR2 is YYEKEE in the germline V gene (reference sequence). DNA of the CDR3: TGTGCCGGCAGCTGGCTGACCAGGACTAGCGGATACAATGAGCAGTTCTTC. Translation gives CAGSWLTRTSGYNEQFF.

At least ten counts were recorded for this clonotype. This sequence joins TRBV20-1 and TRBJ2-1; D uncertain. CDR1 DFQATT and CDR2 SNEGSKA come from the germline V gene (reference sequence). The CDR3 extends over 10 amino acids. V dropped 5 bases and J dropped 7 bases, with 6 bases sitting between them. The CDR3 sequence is CSAPHNEQFF. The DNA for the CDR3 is TGCAGTGCTCCACATAATGAGCAGTTCTTC.

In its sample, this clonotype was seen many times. This CDR3 reads CASSDLTTTGETQYF. For the CDR3, the DNA is TGTGCCAGCAGCGACCTGACGACGACGGGGGAGACCCAGTACTTC. V and J are TRBV28 and TRBJ2-5; D is perhaps TRBD2 (5 bases). This CDR3 has 15 amino acids. Trimming pared 6 bases from V and 5 bases from J, leaving 19 bases between. Germline loops: CDR1 MDHEN, CDR2 SYDVKM.

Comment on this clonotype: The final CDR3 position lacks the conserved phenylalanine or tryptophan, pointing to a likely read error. The CDR3: CASSFRVSGRASLYYEQYI. Here the CDR3 DNA reads TGTGCCAGCAGTTTTAGGGTTAGCGGGAGGGCGAGCCTTTACTACGAGCAGTACATC. The J gene is TRBJ2-7, the V gene TRBV11-2; 11 bases map to TRBD2. This CDR3 region has 19 residues. Germline V gene lookup returns CDR1 SGHAT and CDR2 FQNNGV. V trimming: 6 bases; J trimming: 3 bases; junction bases outside the gene matches: 19.